This TCR beta chain was recovered during a study of shared clonotypes between healthy human individuals. The donors, healthy adults who were HIV-negative, had experienced no recent acute infections or vaccinations. The V and J ends lost 2 bases and 5 bases, in that order; junction bases with no gene match: 8. The germline V gene has CDR1 MGHDK and CDR2 SYGVNS. The CDR3 covers 16 residues. TCRdb keeps only in-frame clones here, not all; method: immunoSEQ multiplex PCR. The table has 1,400,000 or so clones, around 98.5% seen once. The chain recombines TRBV25-1 with TRBJ1-4; 7 bases are shared with TRBD1. This TCR derives from a man aged 25 to 40 in good health. Sample: naive CD4+ T cells sorted from blood. Stated subset: CD45RA+ positively selected. The CDR3 is CASSELEGGFNEKLFF. The CDR3 DNA reads TGTGCCAGCAGTGAACTCGAAGGGGGCTTCAATGAAAAACTGTTTTTT.